One and the same sample provided the 31 T cell receptor beta chains below, sequenced in a study of human T cells and chemical hapten exposure. Time point here: healthy volunteer bleed at 2 weeks. Total RNA extraction was carried out from unfractionated whole blood. From the RACE reads, TCRdb called clonotypes with MiXCR, one entry per CDR3 protein. The profile shows over 45,000 distinct CDR3 sequences, approximately 4.7% of them singletons. The specimen was whole blood. Receptor source: a female donor in good health. Some clones in this sample may be carry-over from other donors' samples.

This clonotype was recorded at least ten times. V is TRBV7-9 and J is TRBJ1-1; no definite D call. Germline V gene lookup returns CDR1 SEHNR and CDR2 FQNEAQ (reference sequence). The CDR3 consists of 15 residues. V was trimmed by 7 bases and J by 0 bases, leaving 15 bases between them. The CDR3 sequence: CASNPRGNMNTEAFF. The CDR3 DNA follows: TGTGCCAGCAACCCCCGGGGAAACATGAACACTGAAGCTTTCTTT.

This sequence joins TRBV2 and TRBJ2-5; 9 nucleotides agree with TRBD2. This CDR3 has 16 residues. The trim removed 1 base at V and 1 base at J, leaving 4 bases unmatched. Germline CDR1 and CDR2: SNHLY and FYNNEI. The CDR3 loop is CASSEGLAATQETQYF. The CDR3, as DNA: TGTGCCAGCAGTGAAGGACTAGCGGCTACCCAAGAGACCCAGTACTTC.

This clonotype was counted ten times or more. The J gene is TRBJ1-1, the V gene TRBV20-1, with D perhaps TRBD1 (5 bases). The germline V gene has CDR1 DFQATT and CDR2 SNEGSKA (reference sequence). Trimming removed 7 bases at V and 4 bases at J, with 25 bases between. The CDR3 extends over 16 amino acids. CDR3 amino acids: CSVNEGALPAGTEAFF. The CDR3 bases are TGCAGTGTTAACGAAGGGGCCCTCCCCGCGGGCACTGAAGCTTTCTTT.

In its sample, this clonotype was seen many times. The V call is TRBV27, the J call TRBJ1-1; a possible D gene is TRBD1 (6 bases). Between the trimmed V and J ends, which lost 5 bases and 4 bases, there was a span of 20 bases. CDR3 length: 16 residues. Germline CDR1 MNHEY, CDR2 SMNVEV (reference sequence). CDR3 DNA sequence: TGTGCCAGCAGTCTCAGGACAGTACCGATTCGCACTGAAGCTTTCTTT. Protein: CASSLRTVPIRTEAFF.

In its sample, this clonotype was seen many times. The gene calls are TRBV6-2 or TRBV6-3 and TRBJ2-3; D is possibly TRBD1 or TRBD2 (5 bases each). Germline V lookup: CDR1 MNHEY, CDR2 SVGEGT. Trimming cost V 3 bases and J 1 base, with 11 bases left between them. The length of the CDR3 is 15 residues. This CDR3 is CASSYGGTRTDTQYF. The CDR3 DNA sequence: TGTGCCAGCAGTTATGGGGGAACTCGCACAGATACGCAGTATTTT.

There are many counts of this clonotype. The chain uses TRBV7-2 and TRBJ1-6; no definite D call. The CDR3 consists of 12 residues. V gave up 1 base and J gave up 11 bases, with 6 bases separating them. Germline loops: CDR1 SGHTA, CDR2 FQGNSA. In DNA form, the CDR3 reads TGTGCCAGCAGCTTAGAGAGGACACCCCTCCACTTT. Amino acids: CASSLERTPLHF.

This chain uses TRBV13 with TRBJ2-7; D is perhaps TRBD2 (6 bases). Germline V gene data show CDR1 as PRHDT and CDR2 as FYEKMQ (reference sequence). Trimming removed 6 bases from V and 1 base from J, with 13 bases in between. The length of the CDR3 is 14 residues. This chain's CDR3 is CASSSGVGSYEQYF. The CDR3 bases are TGTGCCAGCAGTTCGGGGGTAGGGTCCTACGAGCAGTACTTC.

This clonotype was seen ten or more times. This chain connects TRBV10-3 to TRBJ1-5; no clear D. V lost 0 bases and J lost 6, with 6 bases in between. The CDR3 loop spans 13 amino acids. In germline, CDR1 is ENHRY, CDR2 SYGVKD. CDR3 loop: CAISESFGQPQHF. The CDR3 region has the DNA TGTGCCATCAGTGAGTCTTTCGGTCAGCCCCAGCATTTT.

This clonotype has ten or more counts. The J gene is TRBJ2-5, the V gene TRBV6-6, with 7 bases fitting TRBD2. Germline CDR1 and CDR2: MNHNY and SVGAGI (reference sequence). With V trimmed by 4 bases and J by 7 bases, 18 bases remained unmatched. The CDR3 covers 17 residues. CDR3 in amino acids: CASSSAVGASGAWTQYF. CDR3 bases: TGTGCCAGCAGTTCCGCCGTTGGGGCTAGCGGTGCCTGGACCCAGTACTTC.

The rearrangement joins TRBV6-6 to TRBJ1-3; no clear D. Between the trimmed V and J ends, which lost 2 bases and 8 bases, there was a span of 31 bases. CDR1 MNHNY and CDR2 SVGAGI come from the germline V gene (reference sequence). This CDR3 contains 20 residues. The CDR3 DNA sequence: TGTGCCAGCAGTTACCCGCACTGGAACCAGCTCCGATTGGAATGGGACACCATATATTTT. This codes for CASSYPHWNQLRLEWDTIYF.

At least ten counts were recorded for this clonotype. The genes are TRBV29-1 and TRBJ2-7, with 10 bases that match TRBD1. Germline CDR1 reads SQVTM; CDR2 reads ANQGSEA. V dropped 7 bases and J dropped 3; count of bases not matched to a gene: 6. CDR3 length equals 13 residues. The CDR3 region has the DNA TGCAGCGGCGGACAGGGGGAGGGCTACGAGCAGTACTTC. This sequence encodes CSGGQGEGYEQYF.

This clonotype showed up many times. V and J are TRBV7-9 and TRBJ2-7; D call uncertain. Per germline, CDR1 SEHNR and CDR2 FQNEAQ (reference sequence). Trimming removed 1 base from V and 6 bases from J, with 16 bases in between. The CDR3 is made up of 15 amino acids. In DNA form, the CDR3 reads TGTGCCAGCAGCTTAGGGGCCCACGCATATTCCGAGCAGTACTTC. Protein: CASSLGAHAYSEQYF.

V is TRBV24-1 and J is TRBJ2-3; D perhaps matches TRBD2 (5 bases). The V end was cut by 5 bases, the J end by 2 bases, with 16 bases between. Germline V lookup: CDR1 KGHDR, CDR2 SFDVKD. There are 16 residues in the CDR3. The CDR3 DNA sequence: TGTGCCACCAGTGTTGGTGATTGGAGGACCACAGATACGCAGTATTTT. It specifies CATSVGDWRTTDTQYF.

This clonotype showed up many times. The chain carries TRBV5-1 and TRBJ1-1; no clear D gene. Germline CDR1 SGHRS, CDR2 YFSETQ. V gave up 2 bases and J gave up 5 bases, with 10 bases separating them. The CDR3 is 13 residues long. The chain's CDR3 is CASSFGSQTEAFF. CDR3 coding DNA: TGCGCCAGCAGCTTTGGAAGTCAAACTGAAGCTTTCTTT.

This clonotype was counted ten times or more. The chain uses TRBV18 and TRBJ1-5, with unresolved D. The CDR3 spans 13 residues. In germline, CDR1 is KGHSH, CDR2 LQKENI. The germline V and J ends were trimmed by 2 bases and 9 bases, with 11 bases remaining between them. The CDR3 loop reads CASSPTGLAPQHF. In nucleotides, the CDR3 is TGTGCCAGCTCACCAACCGGGTTAGCGCCCCAGCATTTT.

This clonotype occurred many times. The chain recombines TRBV20-1 with TRBJ2-7; D unresolved. This CDR3 is 14 amino acids long. Trimming shortened V by 1 base and J by 6 bases, and 16 bases separated the two germline ends. Per the germline V gene, CDR1 is DFQATT and CDR2 is SNEGSKA (reference sequence). The CDR3 reads CSARGGVIRSEQYF. CDR3 sequence (DNA): TGCAGTGCTAGAGGTGGTGTCATTCGAAGCGAGCAGTACTTC.

This clonotype was observed at least ten times. Sequence at one end of the junction differs from germline and may be a read error. V and J are TRBV6-5 and TRBJ2-7; D gene uncertain. Germline V gene data show CDR1 as MNHEY and CDR2 as SVGAGI. The CDR3 extends over 17 amino acids. This CDR3 reads CASSYSPSRVPSYEQYF. CDR3 nucleotides: TGTGCCAGCAGCTACTCCCCCTCCCGGGTACCTAGCTACGAGCAGTACTTC.

This clonotype was counted many times. The chain combines TRBV20-1 with TRBJ1-5; 7 positions agree with TRBD1. Germline loops: CDR1 DFQATT, CDR2 SNEGSKA (reference sequence). J was trimmed by 5 bases and V by 6 bases; bases with no gene match: 4. The CDR3 loop spans 12 amino acids. CDR3 residues: CSARTGDQPQHF. The CDR3 DNA sequence: TGCAGTGCCAGGACAGGAGATCAGCCCCAGCATTTT.

This clonotype was counted at least ten times. This chain connects TRBV28 to TRBJ1-4; a possible D gene is TRBD1 (5 bases). In germline, CDR1 is MDHEN, CDR2 SYDVKM. Trimming cost V 4 bases and J 5 bases, with 11 bases left between them. This CDR3 spans 14 amino acids. This CDR3 reads CASSSWGLNEKLFF. The DNA for the CDR3 is TGTGCCAGCAGTTCGTGGGGGTTGAATGAAAAACTGTTTTTT.

This clonotype was recorded many times. The J gene is TRBJ2-2, the V gene TRBV7-3; 9 positions agree with TRBD1. This CDR3 spans 16 amino acids. Per the germline V gene, CDR1 is SGHTA and CDR2 is FQGTGA. V dropped 5 bases and J dropped 5; count of bases not matched to a gene: 9. CDR3 sequence reads: CASSRAGQGMTGELFF. The CDR3, as DNA: TGTGCCAGCAGCCGCGCGGGACAGGGTATGACCGGGGAGCTGTTTTTT.

At least ten counts were recorded for this clonotype. The rearrangement uses TRBV5-1 and TRBJ2-1; 7 bases line up with TRBD2. This CDR3 is built from 15 residues. Germline CDR1 and CDR2: SGHRS and YFSETQ. V dropped 4 bases and J dropped 9; count of bases not matched to a gene: 13. The CDR3 loop is CASSRVGGVVVEQFF. CDR3 in DNA: TGCGCCAGCAGCCGTGTGGGGGGGGTCGTTGTTGAGCAGTTCTTC.

This clonotype was picked up many times. The chain carries TRBV7-9 and TRBJ2-7; tentatively, D is TRBD1 or TRBD2 (5 bases each). From germline, CDR1 is SEHNR and CDR2 FQNEAQ (reference sequence). The CDR3 extends over 11 amino acids. Trimming pared 2 bases from V and 7 bases from J, leaving 6 bases between. The CDR3 bases are TGTGCCAGCAGCTTATGGGGGGAGCAGTACTTC. Its protein is CASSLWGEQYF.

This sequence joins TRBV12-3 or TRBV12-4 and TRBJ2-3, with 11 bases aligning to TRBD2. The J segment lost 4 bases and the V segment lost 4 bases, leaving 4 bases of the junction unmatched. This CDR3 is built from 15 residues. The CDR3 is CASSSLLAGADTQYF. CDR3 DNA sequence: TGTGCCAGCAGTTCCTTACTAGCGGGGGCAGATACGCAGTATTTT.

This clonotype has ten or more counts. V is TRBV5-1 and J is TRBJ2-3; TRBD2 matches at 13 bases. The V gene end was trimmed by 7 bases and the J gene end by 6 bases; junction bases not matched to a gene: 11. This CDR3 is built from 16 residues. Germline V lookup: CDR1 SGHRS, CDR2 YFSETQ. Written as DNA, the CDR3 is TGCGCCAGCCAAGGACTAGCGGGGGCACCTCAGGATACGCAGTATTTT. It yields the protein CASQGLAGAPQDTQYF.

This clonotype showed up many times. The rearrangement links TRBV4-3 to TRBJ2-5; a possible D gene is TRBD1 (7 bases). This CDR3 has 14 amino acids. V lost 3 bases and J 4 bases, leaving 12 bases between the germline ends. Germline V gene lookup returns CDR1 LGHNA and CDR2 YSLEER. CDR3 sequence: CASSHIQGGETQYF. The CDR3 coding sequence is TGCGCCAGCAGCCACATCCAGGGGGGAGAGACCCAGTACTTC.

This clonotype was detected many times. V and J are TRBV12-3 or TRBV12-4 and TRBJ2-3; D may correspond to TRBD1 or TRBD2 (5 bases each). This CDR3 spans 14 amino acids. Trimming shortened V by 1 base and J by 0 bases, and 5 bases separated the two germline ends. The CDR3 DNA follows: TGTGCCAGCAGTTTAGGGGGGAGCACAGATACGCAGTATTTT. Its protein product is CASSLGGSTDTQYF.

This clonotype showed up many times. V and J are TRBV6-1 and TRBJ2-5; D tentatively reads TRBD1 or TRBD2 (7 bases each). The germline gives CDR1 MNHNS, CDR2 SASEGT. The V and J ends lost 7 bases and 5 bases respectively, with 17 bases between them. There are 14 residues in the CDR3. The CDR3 region is CASTDREGWETQYF. As DNA, the CDR3 is TGTGCCAGCACAGACAGGGAGGGTTGGGAGACCCAGTACTTC.

This clonotype was found many times. The V and J genes are TRBV5-1 and TRBJ2-7; 9 positions match TRBD1. Germline values: CDR1 SGHRS, CDR2 YFSETQ. The ends lost 4 bases at V and 5 bases at J; junction bases unmatched: 7. The CDR3 length is 14 residues. CDR3 residues: CASSPPGQGHEQYF. The CDR3 nucleotides read TGCGCCAGCAGCCCACCGGGACAGGGCCACGAGCAGTACTTC.

This clonotype was seen ten or more times. The chain employs TRBV9 and TRBJ1-1; tentatively, D is TRBD1 (5 bases). The CDR3 runs to 16 residues. Germline lookup yields CDR1 SGDLS and CDR2 YYNGEE. Trimming shortened V by 2 bases and J by 3 bases, and 17 bases separated the two germline ends. CDR3 in amino acids: CASSVSIQAGDTEAFF. CDR3 DNA: TGTGCCAGCAGCGTGTCCATACAGGCGGGGGACACTGAAGCTTTCTTT.

This clonotype was recorded at least ten times. This sequence joins TRBV12-3 or TRBV12-4 and TRBJ1-2; weak D call: TRBD1 (5 bases). This CDR3 comprises 16 residues. Deletions cut 3 bases from V and 7 bases from J, with 21 bases between. CDR3 sequence: CASSLDPGLGDGGYTF. In DNA, the CDR3 is TGTGCCAGCAGTTTGGACCCGGGACTGGGAGATGGTGGCTACACCTTC.

This clonotype was found many times. V is TRBV6-1 and J is TRBJ2-1; 7 positions match TRBD2. The V segment lost 7 bases and the J segment 9 bases; nucleotides outside the gene matches: 18. Germline lookup yields CDR1 MNHNS and CDR2 SASEGT. CDR3 length equals 16 residues. The CDR3 here is CASTPFRAGDRSEQFF. CDR3 bases: TGTGCCAGCACCCCCTTCCGGGCGGGGGATCGGAGTGAGCAGTTCTTC.